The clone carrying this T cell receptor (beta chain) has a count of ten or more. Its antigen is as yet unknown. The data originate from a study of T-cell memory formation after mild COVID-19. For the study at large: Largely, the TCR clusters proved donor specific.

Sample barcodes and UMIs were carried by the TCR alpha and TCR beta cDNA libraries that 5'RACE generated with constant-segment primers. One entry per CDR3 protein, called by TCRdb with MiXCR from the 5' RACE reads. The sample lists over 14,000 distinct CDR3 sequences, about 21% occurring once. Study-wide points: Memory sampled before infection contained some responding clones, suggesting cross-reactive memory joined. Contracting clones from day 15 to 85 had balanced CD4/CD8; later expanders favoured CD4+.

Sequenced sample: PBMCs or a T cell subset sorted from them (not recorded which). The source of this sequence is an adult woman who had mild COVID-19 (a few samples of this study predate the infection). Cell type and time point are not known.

The CDR3 DNA is TGTGCCAGCAGTGATGGGTACGGGGCCAACGTCCTGACTTTC. It encodes CASSDGYGANVLTF. V is TRBV2 and J is TRBJ2-6; D remains ambiguous. V shed 3 bases and J shed 4 bases, with 7 bases lying between them. This CDR3 is 14 amino acids long. Germline V gene sequence: CDR1 SNHLY, CDR2 FYNNEI.